These 7 T cell receptor beta chains were sequenced from one sample in a study of a mutant IDH1 vaccine in newly diagnosed glioma (dated by TCRdb to 2020 to 2023). This sample's time point label indicates: baseline, week 1 (first vaccination visit). What the treatment or condition label conveys for this sample: pre-vaccination baseline after standard-of-care therapy. The library was obtained by the immunoSEQ multiplex PCR assay. TCRdb took over this immuneACCESS table, retaining in-frame rearrangements with V and J assigned. Such tables are incomplete; in checked studies, under half of the missing clones stem from an unresolved V gene, and the remainder is unexplained. The sample includes about 36,000 clones, with roughly 80% observed a single time. The top ten clonotypes cover about 9.1% of the sample. The sample consisted of PBMCs, taken from a glioma patient treated with radiotherapy, temozolomide or both. Receptor source: a man aged 35 to 55 with glioma. Some clones in this sample may be carry-over from other donors' samples.

The rearrangement joins TRBV14 to TRBJ2-1; no firm D call. CDR1 SGHDN and CDR2 FVKESK come from the germline V gene. The V end lost 6 bases, the J end lost 1 base, and 1 base lay between the germline ends. This CDR3 has 11 amino acids. The CDR3 nucleotides read TGTGCCAGCAGATCCTACAATGAGCAGTTCTTC. Translating gives CASRSYNEQFF.

The V call is TRBV5-5, the J call TRBJ1-1, with no clear D. V lost 2 bases and J lost 6, with 11 bases in between. Germline V lookup: CDR1 SGHKS, CDR2 YYEKEE (reference sequence). The length of the CDR3 is 13 residues. The CDR3 reads CASSFPGTAEAFF. CDR3 DNA: TGTGCCAGCAGCTTCCCGGGAACGGCTGAAGCTTTCTTT.

The CDR3 protein is CASSKPGLQETQYF. DNA for the CDR3: TGTGCCAGCAGCAAACCGGGACTCCAAGAGACCCAGTACTTC. This chain joins TRBV25-1 and TRBJ2-5; a possible D gene is TRBD2 (6 bases). This CDR3 comprises 14 residues. Per germline, CDR1 MGHDK and CDR2 SYGVNS. V dropped 6 bases and J dropped 1 base, with 12 bases sitting between them.

This clone was observed a single time. This chain uses TRBV2 with TRBJ2-6; the match to TRBD1 covers 7 bases. The ends lost 6 bases at V and 0 bases at J; junction bases unmatched: 5. The CDR3 covers 16 residues. In germline, CDR1 is SNHLY, CDR2 FYNNEI. The CDR3 loop is CASREQGDSGANVLTF. The CDR3 nucleotides read TGTGCCAGCAGGGAGCAGGGGGACTCTGGGGCCAACGTCCTGACTTTC.

The chain joins TRBV29-1 to TRBJ1-1; possibly TRBD1 for D (6 bases). Germline V CDR1 and CDR2: SQVTM, ANQGSEA. V lost 5 bases, J lost 4 bases, and 17 bases lay in between. The length of the CDR3 is 14 residues. CDR3 amino acids: CSVSAAPGATEAFF. CDR3 bases: TGCAGCGTTTCGGCTGCCCCAGGGGCCACTGAAGCTTTCTTT.

This clone was counted between two and nine times. The V gene is TRBV5-6, the J gene TRBJ1-5, with TRBD1 as a possible D gene (5 bases). The germline V and J ends were trimmed by 0 bases and 4 bases, with 11 bases remaining between them. Germline loops: CDR1 SGHDT, CDR2 YYEEEE. The length of the CDR3 is 15 residues. CDR3: CASSLAGRTNQPQHF. The CDR3 DNA sequence: TGTGCCAGCAGCTTGGCCGGGCGGACAAATCAGCCCCAGCATTTT.

The chain employs TRBV9 and TRBJ2-1, with 7 positions matching TRBD2. V lost 0 bases to trimming and J lost 2 bases; unmatched junction nucleotides: 2. The CDR3 loop spans 15 amino acids. Germline CDR1 reads SGDLS; CDR2 reads YYNGEE. DNA for the CDR3: TGTGCCAGCAGCGTAGTCAGCGGGACCTACAATGAGCAGTTCTTC. Protein product: CASSVVSGTYNEQFF.